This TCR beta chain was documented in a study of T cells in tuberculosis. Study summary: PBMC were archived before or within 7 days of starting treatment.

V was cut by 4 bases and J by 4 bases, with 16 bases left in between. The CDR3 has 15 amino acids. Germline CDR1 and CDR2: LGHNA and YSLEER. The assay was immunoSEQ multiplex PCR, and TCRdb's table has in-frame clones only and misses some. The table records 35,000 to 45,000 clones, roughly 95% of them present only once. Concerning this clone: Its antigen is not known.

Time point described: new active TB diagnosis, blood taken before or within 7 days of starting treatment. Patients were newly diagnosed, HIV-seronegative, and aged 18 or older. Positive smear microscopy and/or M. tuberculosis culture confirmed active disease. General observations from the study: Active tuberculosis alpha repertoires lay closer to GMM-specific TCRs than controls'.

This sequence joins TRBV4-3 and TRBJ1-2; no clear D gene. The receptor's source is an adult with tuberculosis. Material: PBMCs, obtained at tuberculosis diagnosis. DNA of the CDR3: TGCGCCAGCAGCCGAGAAGGTACAGAACTCTATGGCTACACCTTC. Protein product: CASSREGTELYGYTF.